The 27 T cell receptor beta chains presented below share a single source sample, sequenced in a study of CD8 T cells in ankylosing spondylitis. TCRdb ran MiXCR on the 5' RACE reads and lists one entry per CDR3 protein. Counted here are about 170,000 distinct CDR3 sequences, about a sixth occurring once; the ten biggest clones make up roughly 8%. What was sequenced was blood, either unsorted or a sorted T cell fraction (not recorded which). The receptor source for this set is a male donor with ankylosing spondylitis or in good health (not recorded which).

The table lists this clonotype with a few counts. The J gene is TRBJ2-1, the V gene TRBV12-3 or TRBV12-4, with no clear D. The CDR3 totals 12 residues. Trimming left V 5 bases short and J 5 bases short, with 7 bases between. CDR3 nucleotides: TGTGCCAGCAGTATTCTCAACAATGAGCAGTTCTTC. Its protein product is CASSILNNEQFF.

This clonotype has at least ten counts. This rearrangement joins TRBV20-1 to TRBJ2-5; 7 bases align to TRBD2. Germline V gene data show CDR1 as DFQATT and CDR2 as SNEGSKA (reference sequence). The CDR3 runs to 14 residues. V trimming: 5 bases; J trimming: 1 base; junction bases outside the gene matches: 7. CDR3 protein: CSAPPPSGQETQYF. Written as DNA, the CDR3 is TGCAGTGCTCCTCCTCCTAGCGGCCAAGAGACCCAGTACTTC.

This rearrangement joins TRBV24-1 to TRBJ1-2, with D tentatively TRBD1 (5 bases). The CDR3 sequence is 13 residues long. Germline V CDR1 and CDR2: KGHDR, SFDVKD. With 5 bases removed from V and 3 bases from J, the gap between germline ends came to 9 bases. This CDR3 reads CATSAGTDYGYTF. The CDR3 region has the DNA TGTGCCACCAGTGCCGGGACGGACTATGGCTACACCTTC.

This clonotype was seen more than once but under ten times. This rearrangement joins TRBV5-1 to TRBJ2-2, with TRBD1 as a possible D gene (6 bases). Between the trimmed V and J ends, which lost 4 bases and 5 bases, there was a span of 15 bases. This CDR3 is built from 15 residues. The V gene's germline CDR1 is SGHRS and CDR2 YFSETQ. The CDR3 region is CASSLEGTPTGELFF. DNA for the CDR3: TGCGCCAGCAGCCTGGAAGGGACACCAACCGGGGAGCTGTTTTTT.

Many counts were recorded for this clonotype. The chain has TRBV9 and TRBJ2-1, with 8 bases matching TRBD2. V lost 3 bases, J lost 4 bases, and 9 bases stayed unmatched. CDR3 length: 16 amino acids. Germline CDR1 is SGDLS and CDR2 is YYNGEE. The CDR3 region is CASSGGWREVYNEQFF. The CDR3 DNA sequence: TGTGCCAGCAGCGGGGGCTGGCGGGAGGTTTACAATGAGCAGTTCTTC.

V and J are TRBV7-2 and TRBJ2-7; D call uncertain. Trimming shortened V by 1 base and J by 8 bases, and 6 bases separated the two germline ends. The CDR3 runs to 11 residues. CDR1 is SGHTA and CDR2 is FQGNSA in the germline V gene. CDR3 sequence: CASSLETQQYF. DNA for the CDR3: TGTGCCAGCAGCTTAGAAACACAGCAGTACTTC.

The chain joins TRBV20-1 to TRBJ1-6; 11 bases match TRBD1. The CDR3 is made up of 17 amino acids. Per germline, CDR1 DFQATT and CDR2 SNEGSKA (reference sequence). DNA for the CDR3: TGCTGCTTCTGTGGACAGGGGGCGAGCTCCTATAATTCACCCCTCCACTTT. This gives the protein CCFCGQGASSYNSPLHF.

This clonotype was detected ten times or more. V usage is TRBV7-9 and J usage is TRBJ2-7; D ambiguous. The V end lost 5 bases, the J end lost 4 bases, and 6 bases lay between the germline ends. CDR1 and CDR2 (germline): SEHNR, FQNEAQ (reference sequence). The CDR3 contains 11 residues. The CDR3 reads CASSPVYEQYF. As DNA, the CDR3 is TGTGCCAGCAGCCCCGTTTACGAGCAGTACTTC.

The chain employs TRBV28 and TRBJ2-7; 8 bases are a match to TRBD1. The J segment lost 2 bases and the V segment lost 5 bases, leaving 8 bases of the junction unmatched. The CDR3 consists of 15 residues. Per germline, CDR1 MDHEN and CDR2 SYDVKM. The CDR3 spells CASSPRGQGTYEQYF. The CDR3 DNA reads TGTGCCAGCAGTCCCCGCGGACAGGGAACCTACGAGCAGTACTTC.

The V and J genes are TRBV5-1 and TRBJ2-2; no reliable D call. The CDR3 contains 15 residues. Trimming removed 3 bases from V and 5 bases from J, with 14 bases in between. Germline CDR1 SGHRS, CDR2 YFSETQ. CDR3: CASSSIRLDTGELFF. The CDR3 DNA reads TGCGCCAGCAGCTCGATTCGGCTAGATACCGGGGAGCTGTTTTTT.

The sample holds many counts of this clonotype. The V call is TRBV7-9, the J call TRBJ2-7; unclear D gene. Germline V gives CDR1 SEHNR, CDR2 FQNEAQ (reference sequence). This CDR3 is built from 13 residues. The V end lost 1 base, the J end lost 2 bases, and 6 bases lay between the germline ends. The CDR3 DNA reads TGTGCCAGCAGCTTAGTTGTTACCTACGAGCAGTACTTC. Translating it yields CASSLVVTYEQYF.

V gene TRBV20-1 combines with J gene TRBJ2-1; 11 nucleotides line up with TRBD2. This CDR3 comprises 13 residues. The trim removed 6 bases at V and 5 bases at J, leaving 3 bases unmatched. The V gene's germline CDR1 is DFQATT and CDR2 SNEGSKA (reference sequence). CDR3 in amino acids: CSAPTSGNNEQFF. The CDR3 DNA is TGCAGTGCGCCGACTAGCGGGAACAATGAGCAGTTCTTC.

In its sample, this clonotype was seen a few times. The chain combines TRBV2 with TRBJ2-2, with D perhaps TRBD1 or TRBD2 (5 bases each). Trimming cost V 11 bases and J 4 bases, with 17 bases left between them. Germline loops: CDR1 SNHLY, CDR2 FYNNEI. The CDR3 is made up of 14 amino acids. The CDR3 bases are TGTGCCGGGCAGCGAGGGGAGCGCACCGGGGAGCTGTTTTTT. The encoded protein is CAGQRGERTGELFF.

Ten or more counts support this clonotype. CDR3 residues: CATSGLAAPPAGNEQFF. In DNA form, the CDR3 reads TGTGCCACCAGTGGACTAGCGGCTCCCCCCGCGGGCAATGAGCAGTTCTTC. The rearrangement joins TRBV24-1 to TRBJ2-1; 9 bases are a match to TRBD2. CDR1 KGHDR and CDR2 SFDVKD come from the germline V gene. The CDR3 covers 17 residues. Germline trimming cut 5 bases from V and 6 bases from J; bases unmatched to any gene: 13.

This clonotype was picked up many times. The chain joins TRBV27 to TRBJ2-2, with D perhaps TRBD1 (5 bases). V was pared by 7 bases and J by 4 bases, with 13 bases between. This CDR3 spans 14 amino acids. Germline V CDR1 and CDR2: MNHEY, SMNVEV (reference sequence). DNA of the CDR3: TGTGCCAGCACCGTTAGGGGCGGCACCGGGGAGCTGTTTTTT. Residues: CASTVRGGTGELFF.

This clonotype showed up just a few times. This chain connects TRBV5-8 to TRBJ1-2; a weak D match, TRBD1 (6 bases). The CDR3 length is 14 residues. Germline V lookup: CDR1 SGHTS, CDR2 YDEGEE. V dropped 3 bases and J dropped 8 bases, with 17 bases sitting between them. CDR3 sequence: CASSSSGTPLGYTF. The DNA of the CDR3 is TGTGCCAGCAGCTCTTCCGGGACACCCTTGGGCTACACCTTC.

The chain recombines TRBV12-3 or TRBV12-4 with TRBJ2-5, with TRBD2 matching 10 bases. The CDR3 contains 15 residues. Germline trimming cut 8 bases from V and 2 bases from J; bases unmatched to any gene: 8. CDR3 region: CASRDGLAEQETQYF. The DNA of the CDR3 is TGTGCCAGCCGAGACGGACTAGCGGAACAAGAGACCCAGTACTTC.

This clonotype was seen ten or more times. The chain couples TRBV27 to TRBJ2-5, with TRBD1 as a possible D gene (6 bases). CDR3 length: 11 residues. Per the germline V gene, CDR1 is MNHEY and CDR2 is SMNVEV (reference sequence). The germline V and J ends were trimmed by 4 bases and 6 bases, with 6 bases remaining between them. CDR3 protein: CASSWGQTQYF. The CDR3 bases are TGTGCCAGCAGTTGGGGGCAGACCCAGTACTTC.

This clonotype showed up many times. V usage is TRBV12-3 or TRBV12-4 and J usage is TRBJ2-7; 9 positions agree with TRBD2. CDR3 size: 15 residues. Germline trimming cut 4 bases from V and 5 bases from J; bases unmatched to any gene: 9. CDR3 nucleotide sequence: TGTGCCAGCAGTTCCGCAAGCGGGAGGAACCACGAGCAGTACTTC. Protein: CASSSASGRNHEQYF.

This clonotype was observed at least ten times. V gene TRBV12-3 or TRBV12-4 combines with J gene TRBJ2-7; D gene uncertain. This CDR3 spans 14 amino acids. Trimming removed 3 bases from V and 4 bases from J, with 13 bases in between. Here the CDR3 reads CASSFERALYEQYF. CDR3 DNA sequence: TGTGCCAGCAGTTTCGAACGGGCTTTATACGAGCAGTACTTC.

In its sample, this clonotype was seen many times. The chain recombines TRBV2 with TRBJ2-3, with D hard to call. The germline V gene encodes CDR1 SNHLY and CDR2 FYNNEI. Trimming stripped 1 base from V and 6 bases from J, with 11 bases between. This CDR3 has 14 amino acids. The CDR3 DNA sequence: TGTGCCAGCAGTGAAGACCTGTACGCCGATACGCAGTATTTT. It codes for CASSEDLYADTQYF.

This clonotype showed up many times. The rearrangement joins TRBV10-3 to TRBJ2-7; 13 nucleotides line up with TRBD2. V was clipped by 10 bases and J by 5 bases; unmatched bases: 5. Per the germline V gene, CDR1 is ENHRY and CDR2 is SYGVKD. CDR3 length: 13 amino acids. For the CDR3, the DNA is TGTGCCAGTGGACTAGCGGGAGCTAACGAGCAGTACTTC. It codes for CASGLAGANEQYF.

This clonotype was detected many times. V gene TRBV7-2 combines with J gene TRBJ2-1; 11 nucleotides match TRBD2. The germline V gene has CDR1 SGHTA and CDR2 FQGNSA. With V trimmed by 5 bases and J by 9 bases, 12 bases remained unmatched. The CDR3 is made up of 16 amino acids. CDR3 nucleotides: TGTGCCAGCAGCCCCCACACTAGCGGGAGCCCGGGTGAGCAGTTCTTC. Translating it yields CASSPHTSGSPGEQFF.

V usage is TRBV30 and J usage is TRBJ1-4; D not certain. The CDR3 sequence is 18 residues long. CDR1 GTSNPN and CDR2 SVGIG come from the germline V gene (reference sequence). V was pared by 2 bases and J by 8 bases, with 27 bases between. CDR3 in DNA: TGTGCCTGGAGTCCTACCGTAGCGAAAATGAAAAACTGGGAAAAACTGTTTTTT. It encodes CAWSPTVAKMKNWEKLFF.

This clonotype was seen ten or more times. The rearrangement joins TRBV5-1 to TRBJ1-5; D not certain. Germline V gives CDR1 SGHRS, CDR2 YFSETQ. The CDR3 is 13 residues long. V lost 0 bases to trimming and J lost 3 bases, with 4 bases between them. The CDR3 here is CASSLAANQPQHF. DNA of the CDR3: TGCGCCAGCAGCTTGGCGGCCAATCAGCCCCAGCATTTT.

CDR3 coding DNA: TGTGCCATCAGTGAGTCTGAGTTACTAGGACTCTACGAGCAGTACTTC. This sequence encodes CAISESELLGLYEQYF. This sequence joins TRBV10-3 and TRBJ2-7, with D possibly being TRBD2 (5 bases). Germline V gene data show CDR1 as ENHRY and CDR2 as SYGVKD. The CDR3 contains 16 residues. Between the trimmed V and J ends, which lost 0 bases and 3 bases, there was a span of 15 bases.

This clonotype was recorded at least ten times. CDR3 in amino acids: CASSVGGSVSMDTQYF. The CDR3 coding sequence is TGTGCCAGCAGCGTAGGGGGTAGCGTCTCGATGGATACGCAGTATTTT. The V call is TRBV9, the J call TRBJ2-3; D may be TRBD2 (5 bases). The CDR3 runs to 16 residues. The germline V gene encodes CDR1 SGDLS and CDR2 YYNGEE. Trimming removed 0 bases at V and 6 bases at J, with 17 bases between.